What follows is one TCR beta chain and its context. Its antigen remains undetermined. Nothing much larger sits one base from this clone, and base qualities are not available. The library was produced with the immunoSEQ multiplex PCR assay. For most patients, genomic DNA was subjected to high-throughput TCR-beta CDR3 sequencing by Adaptive Biotechnologies. Concerning the study's data processing: Adaptive's ImmunoSEQ software supplied the TCR sequencing data for about 18 patients, while MiXCR and VDJtools were used to process a few other patients. CDR3 nucleotide sequences shared by donor and recipient were removed because the origin of these sequences could not be assigned. To be classed as alloreactive, a clone needed at least 2-fold expansion over unstimulated cells and a minimum CFSE-low frequency of 0.002% (template counts) or 0.001% (read counts). Mappable clones were those detected in sequenced pre-transplant spleen, lymph node, or MLR CFSE-low populations of the donor or recipient. Cumulative frequency of alloreactive clones was calculated as a percentage of all sequences weighted by copy number. TCRdb took this table from immuneACCESS and kept in-frame rearrangements with V and J called. Such tables lack part of the clones; where checked against another copy, unresolved V genes explain under half of the gap, and the rest is unexplained. V, J and clone size are taken as reported in that table, and D and trimming were inferred from the DNA itself. This sample holds around 38,000 clones; around 83% were observed only once. About 4% of the sample belongs to the ten largest clones.

This sample stems from a study of graft-versus-host responses after intestinal transplantation (TCRdb year 2021). Some background on the complete study: Multivisceral, liver-intestinal, or isolated intestinal transplants were received by the recipients. All recipients received anti-thymocyte globulin induction followed by maintenance tacrolimus and steroids for around three years. Graft-versus-host and host-versus-graft alloreactive T cell clones were tracked in the graft, circulation and bone marrow after intestinal transplantation using bulk TCR-beta CDR3 sequencing. To identify alloreactive clones, pre-transplant mixed lymphocyte reaction products were sequenced and then compared with unstimulated pre-transplant donor and recipient T cells. The cohort enrolled about two dozen intestinal transplant recipients including one retransplant, and 3 patients lacking pretransplant specimens were excluded. A peak of at least 4% donor T cells among recipient peripheral blood mononuclear cells was the definition used for donor T cell macrochimerism. Rather than being sequenced by the commercial service, samples from a few later patients were sequenced in-house on an Illumina MiSeq and processed with MiXCR. Findings and caveats that apply to the study as a whole: Peak levels of circulating GvH clones were associated with declines in HvG clones early after transplant. Conclusions were limited by the relatively low number and heterogeneity of intestinal transplant patients. In the allografts of patients with donor T cell macrochimerism, GvH to HvG T cell clonal ratios were high. GvH clones were detected in recipient bone marrow, and some of these GvH clones were observed earlier in ileal mucosa or blood, consistent with an intestinal mucosal origin.

Blood samples were collected up to 4 times in the first month after transplant and then at least monthly when available. CDR1 and CDR2, per the germline V gene, are SNHLY and FYNNEI. The CDR3, cysteine through phenylalanine, is 15 amino acids long. The kept DNA is CDR3 alone, 45 bases in frame from the first base. Trimming takes 0 bases from V and 4 bases from J, and the germline ends sit 7 bases apart. This clonotype originated in a human patient who received an intestinal transplant, so some T cells may come from the graft donor. The chain joins TRBV2 to TRBJ2-6; the D gene is unclear. The sample in question was PBMCs, obtained around 1,000 days after transplant. In nucleotides, the sequence is TGTGCCAGCAGTGAAGCGCTTCAAGGGGCCAACGTCCTGACTTTC. This codes for CASSEALQGANVLTF.